The sequence of this TCR beta chain was determined in a study of T cells in Graves' hyperthyroidism and ophthalmopathy. The PBMCs were taken from less than 11 ml of fresh peripheral blood. Template material for amplifying TCR beta CDR3 regions consisted of RNA transcripts. Primed by the HTBI set, a first-round RT-PCR was run on the TCR CDR3. Each CDR3 protein gets one entry after TCRdb re-called the multiplex PCR reads with MiXCR. This table holds approximately 600,000 distinct CDR3 sequences, about 16% found once. Findings and caveats of the study: Ophthalmopathy was distinguished from stable hyperthyroidism by 13 V-J signatures.

This clonotype was detected ten times or more. Its antigen remains unidentified. V shed 7 bases and J shed 10 bases, with 14 bases lying between them. The CDR3 has 12 residues. From germline, CDR1 is MDHEN and CDR2 SYDVKM. Sample: blood. The rearrangement uses TRBV28 and TRBJ1-5; no reliable D call. This TCR was recovered from a woman aged 25 to 39 with Graves' hyperthyroidism. The CDR3 coding sequence is TGTGCCAGCACCACTTCCCGGAGCCCCCAGCATTTT. Encoded protein: CASTTSRSPQHF.